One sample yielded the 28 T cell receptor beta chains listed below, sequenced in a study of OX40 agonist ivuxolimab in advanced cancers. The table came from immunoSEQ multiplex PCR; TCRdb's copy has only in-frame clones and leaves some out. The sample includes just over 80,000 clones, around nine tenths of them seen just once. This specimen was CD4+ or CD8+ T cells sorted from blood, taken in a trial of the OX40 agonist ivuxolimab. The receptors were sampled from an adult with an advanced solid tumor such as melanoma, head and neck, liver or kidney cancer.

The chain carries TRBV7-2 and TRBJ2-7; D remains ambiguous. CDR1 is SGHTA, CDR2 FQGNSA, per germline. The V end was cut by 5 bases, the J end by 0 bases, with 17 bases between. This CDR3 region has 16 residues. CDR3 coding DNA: TGTGCCAGCAGCCCGGTAATCCCGAGCAGCTCCTACGAGCAGTACTTC. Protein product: CASSPVIPSSSYEQYF.

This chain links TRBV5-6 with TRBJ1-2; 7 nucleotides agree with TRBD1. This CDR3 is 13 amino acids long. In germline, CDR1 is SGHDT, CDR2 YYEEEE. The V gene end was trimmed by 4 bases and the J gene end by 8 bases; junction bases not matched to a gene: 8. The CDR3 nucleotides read TGTGCCAGCAGCGCCCGACAGGGAAGGGGCTACACCTTC. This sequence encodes CASSARQGRGYTF.

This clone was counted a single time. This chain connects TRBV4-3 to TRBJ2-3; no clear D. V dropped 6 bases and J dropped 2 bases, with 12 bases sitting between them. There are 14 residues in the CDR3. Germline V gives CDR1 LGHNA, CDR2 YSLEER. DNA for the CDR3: TGCGCCAGCAGGTACCGGCGAGACACAGATACGCAGTATTTT. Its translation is CASRYRRDTDTQYF.

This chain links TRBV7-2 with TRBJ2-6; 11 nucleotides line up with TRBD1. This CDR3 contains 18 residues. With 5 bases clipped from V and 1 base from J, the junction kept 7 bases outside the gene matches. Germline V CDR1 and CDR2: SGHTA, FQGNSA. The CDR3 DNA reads TGTGCCAGCAGCCAATGGACAGGGGGCGCATCTGGGGCCAACGTCCTGACTTTC. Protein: CASSQWTGGASGANVLTF.

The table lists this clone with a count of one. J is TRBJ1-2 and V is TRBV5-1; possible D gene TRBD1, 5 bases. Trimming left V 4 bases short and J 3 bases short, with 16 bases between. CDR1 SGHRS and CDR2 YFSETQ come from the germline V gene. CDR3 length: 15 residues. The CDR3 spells CASSRTDWGHYGYTF. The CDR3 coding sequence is TGCGCCAGCAGCCGAACCGACTGGGGCCACTATGGCTACACCTTC.

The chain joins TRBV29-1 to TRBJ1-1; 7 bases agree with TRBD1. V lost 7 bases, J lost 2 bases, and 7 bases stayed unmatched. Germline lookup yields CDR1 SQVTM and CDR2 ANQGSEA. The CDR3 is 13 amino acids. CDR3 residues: CSATGQLNTEAFF. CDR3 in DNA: TGCAGCGCGACAGGGCAGCTCAACACTGAAGCTTTCTTT.

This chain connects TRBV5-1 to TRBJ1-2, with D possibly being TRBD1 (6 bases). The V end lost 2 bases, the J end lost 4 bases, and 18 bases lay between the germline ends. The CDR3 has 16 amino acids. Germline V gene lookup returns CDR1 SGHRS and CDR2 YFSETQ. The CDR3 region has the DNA TGCGCCAGCAGCTTAACCTCCTCCGACAGGAGCTATGGCTACACCTTC. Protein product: CASSLTSSDRSYGYTF.

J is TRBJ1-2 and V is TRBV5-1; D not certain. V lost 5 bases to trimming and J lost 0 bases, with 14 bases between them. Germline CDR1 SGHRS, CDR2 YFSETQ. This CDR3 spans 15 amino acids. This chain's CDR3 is CASSPVTSTNYGYTF. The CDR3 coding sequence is TGCGCCAGCAGTCCAGTGACCTCTACTAACTATGGCTACACCTTC.

CDR3 protein: CASSDEVRGQPQHF. The DNA of the CDR3 is TGTGCCAGCAGTGATGAGGTGCGGGGGCAGCCCCAGCATTTT. The chain combines TRBV6-1 with TRBJ1-5, with D tentatively TRBD1 (5 bases). The V gene lost 3 bases and the J gene lost 7 bases, with 13 bases spanning the gap. Germline CDR1 is MNHNS and CDR2 is SASEGT. The CDR3 is made up of 14 amino acids.

For the CDR3, the DNA is TGTGCCATAGGACGGTATGGCTACACCTTC. This sequence encodes CAIGRYGYTF. The chain uses TRBV28 and TRBJ1-2; D call uncertain. Trimming cost V 10 bases and J 5 bases, with 8 bases left between them. The length of the CDR3 is 10 residues. Germline CDR1 is MDHEN and CDR2 is SYDVKM.

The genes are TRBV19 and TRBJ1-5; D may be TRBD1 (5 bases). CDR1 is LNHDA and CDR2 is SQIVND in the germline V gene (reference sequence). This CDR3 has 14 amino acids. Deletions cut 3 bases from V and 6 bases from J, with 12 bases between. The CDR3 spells CASSIGTQGQPQHF. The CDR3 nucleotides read TGTGCCAGTAGTATTGGGACTCAGGGTCAGCCCCAGCATTTT.

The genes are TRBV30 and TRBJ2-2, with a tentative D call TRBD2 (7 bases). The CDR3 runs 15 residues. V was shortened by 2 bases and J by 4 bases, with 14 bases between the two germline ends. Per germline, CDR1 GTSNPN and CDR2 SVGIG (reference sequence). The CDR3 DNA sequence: TGTGCCTGGAGTAGGGGGGGGCCGGGCACCGGGGAGCTGTTTTTT. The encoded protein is CAWSRGGPGTGELFF.

The CDR3 DNA sequence: TGTGCCTGGTCCGGACAGGCGAACTCTGGAAACACCATATATTTT. It encodes CAWSGQANSGNTIYF. This sequence joins TRBV30 and TRBJ1-3, with 7 bases lining up with TRBD1. The CDR3 has 15 residues. The trim removed 5 bases at V and 0 bases at J, leaving 7 bases unmatched. Germline V CDR1 and CDR2: GTSNPN, SVGIG (reference sequence).

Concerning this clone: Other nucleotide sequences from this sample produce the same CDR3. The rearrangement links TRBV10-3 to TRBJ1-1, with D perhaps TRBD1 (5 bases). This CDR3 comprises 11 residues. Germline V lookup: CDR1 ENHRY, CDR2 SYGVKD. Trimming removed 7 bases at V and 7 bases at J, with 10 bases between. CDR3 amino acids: CAIKGEGEAFF. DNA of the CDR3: TGTGCCATCAAAGGGGAAGGTGAAGCTTTCTTT.

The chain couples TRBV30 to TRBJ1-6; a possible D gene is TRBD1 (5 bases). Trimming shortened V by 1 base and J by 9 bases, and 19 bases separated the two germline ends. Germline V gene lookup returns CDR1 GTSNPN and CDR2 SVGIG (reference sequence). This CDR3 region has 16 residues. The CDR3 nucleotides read TGTGCCTGGAGTGCCCCGGGACTCCCAGGCGGTTCACCCCTCCACTTT. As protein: CAWSAPGLPGGSPLHF. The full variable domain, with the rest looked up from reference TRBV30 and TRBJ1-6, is SQTIHQWPATLVQPVGSPLSLECTVEGTSNPNLYWYRQAAGRGLQLLFYSVGIGQISSEVPQNLSASRPQDRQFILSSKKLLLSDSGFYLCAWSAPGLPGGSPLHFGNGTRLTVT.

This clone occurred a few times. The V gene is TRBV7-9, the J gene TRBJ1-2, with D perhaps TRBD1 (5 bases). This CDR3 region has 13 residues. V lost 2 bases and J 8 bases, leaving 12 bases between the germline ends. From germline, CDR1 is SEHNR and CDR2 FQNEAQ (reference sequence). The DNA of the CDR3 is TGTGCCAGCAGCTTAAATCCGGGGGAGGGCTACACCTTC. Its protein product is CASSLNPGEGYTF.

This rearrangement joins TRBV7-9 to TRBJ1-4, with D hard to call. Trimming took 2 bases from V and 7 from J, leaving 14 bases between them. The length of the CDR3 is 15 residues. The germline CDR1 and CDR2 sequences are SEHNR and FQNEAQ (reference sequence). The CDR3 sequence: CASSLRSPWGEKLFF. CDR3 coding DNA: TGTGCCAGCAGCTTAAGGTCCCCTTGGGGTGAAAAACTGTTTTTT.

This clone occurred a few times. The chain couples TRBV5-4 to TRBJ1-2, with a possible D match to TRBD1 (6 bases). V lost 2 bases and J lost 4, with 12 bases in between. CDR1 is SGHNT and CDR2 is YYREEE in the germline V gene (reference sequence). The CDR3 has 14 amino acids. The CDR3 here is CASSFDRIAYGYTF. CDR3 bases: TGTGCCAGCAGCTTTGACAGGATAGCCTATGGCTACACCTTC.

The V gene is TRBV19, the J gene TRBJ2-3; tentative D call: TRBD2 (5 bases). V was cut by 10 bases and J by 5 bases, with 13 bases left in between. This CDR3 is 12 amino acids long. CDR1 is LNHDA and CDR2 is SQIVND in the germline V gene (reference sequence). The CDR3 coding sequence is TGTGCCATTAGAGGTCGGGAAGATACGCAGTATTTT. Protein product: CAIRGREDTQYF.

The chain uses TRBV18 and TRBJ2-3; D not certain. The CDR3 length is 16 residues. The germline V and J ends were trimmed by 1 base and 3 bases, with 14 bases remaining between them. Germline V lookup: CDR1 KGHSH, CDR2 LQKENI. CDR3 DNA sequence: TGTGCCAGCTCACCACTCCCAGGATCGGCGACAGATACGCAGTATTTT. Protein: CASSPLPGSATDTQYF.

CDR3 DNA sequence: TGTGCCAGTAGTTGGGGGACAGGGTATACCGGGGAGCTGTTTTTT. It translates to CASSWGTGYTGELFF. The rearrangement links TRBV19 to TRBJ2-2; 9 bases line up with TRBD1. The CDR3 has 15 residues. In germline, CDR1 is LNHDA, CDR2 SQIVND (reference sequence). V gave up 5 bases and J gave up 5 bases; unmatched junction bases: 6.

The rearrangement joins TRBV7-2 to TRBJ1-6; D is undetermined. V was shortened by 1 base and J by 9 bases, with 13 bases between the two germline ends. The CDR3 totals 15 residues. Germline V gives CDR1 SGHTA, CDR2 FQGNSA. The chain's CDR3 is CASSLGAAEVSPLHF. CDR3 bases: TGTGCCAGCAGCTTAGGAGCGGCAGAAGTTTCACCCCTCCACTTT.

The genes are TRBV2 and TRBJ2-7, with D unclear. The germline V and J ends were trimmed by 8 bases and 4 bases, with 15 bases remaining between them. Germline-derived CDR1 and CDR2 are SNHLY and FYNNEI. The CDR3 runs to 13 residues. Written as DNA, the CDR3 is TGTGCCAGCGGAGAAATAACCCAATACGAGCAGTACTTC. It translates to CASGEITQYEQYF.

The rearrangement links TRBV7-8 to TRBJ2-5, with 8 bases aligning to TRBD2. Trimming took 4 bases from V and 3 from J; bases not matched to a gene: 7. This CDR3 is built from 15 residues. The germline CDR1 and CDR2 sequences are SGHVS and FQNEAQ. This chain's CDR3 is CASSWSGGSEETQYF. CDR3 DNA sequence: TGTGCCAGCAGCTGGAGCGGGGGTTCGGAAGAGACCCAGTACTTC.

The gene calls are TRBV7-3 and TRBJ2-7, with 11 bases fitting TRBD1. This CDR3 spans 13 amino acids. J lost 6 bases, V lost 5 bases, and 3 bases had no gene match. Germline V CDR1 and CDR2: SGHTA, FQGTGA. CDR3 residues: CASSLDRGREQYF. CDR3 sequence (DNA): TGTGCCAGCAGCCTGGACAGGGGGCGCGAGCAGTACTTC.

The CDR3 nucleotides are TGTGCCAGCAGCCCTAACCCGATATACTCTGAAGCTTTCTTT. This sequence encodes CASSPNPIYSEAFF. This chain uses TRBV9 with TRBJ1-1; D ambiguous. Trimming took off 4 bases at V and 6 bases at J, with 16 bases between the two ends. Germline V gene data show CDR1 as SGDLS and CDR2 as YYNGEE. The CDR3 loop spans 14 amino acids.

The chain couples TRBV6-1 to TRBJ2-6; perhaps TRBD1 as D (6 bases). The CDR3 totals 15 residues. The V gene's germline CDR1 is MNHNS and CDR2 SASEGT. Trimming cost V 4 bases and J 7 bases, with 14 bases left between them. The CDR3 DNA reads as TGTGCCAGCAGTGGGGGGCCCTCCGGAGCCAACGTCCTGACTTTC. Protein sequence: CASSGGPSGANVLTF.

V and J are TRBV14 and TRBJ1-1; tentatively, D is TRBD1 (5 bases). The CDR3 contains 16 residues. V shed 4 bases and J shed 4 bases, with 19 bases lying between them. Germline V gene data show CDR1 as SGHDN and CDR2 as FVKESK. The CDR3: CASSRYRKTHITEAFF. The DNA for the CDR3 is TGTGCCAGCAGCCGGTACAGGAAGACTCACATCACTGAAGCTTTCTTT.